Below, one TCR beta chain is given with its context. The antigen remains unidentified. One end of the junction fails to match germline, which may point to a read error. These data belong to a study of post-analysis software for immune sequencing data. Across the whole study: Progressive-relapsing, secondary progressive and relapsing-remitting multiple sclerosis were among the disease courses included. Whole-study results and caveats: The normalized Chao1 diversity of multiple sclerosis patients was significantly lower than that of controls. Compared with controls, patients had more of roughly 5 TRBV segments, including TRBV5-6, TRBV5-1 and TRBV20-1.

Every TCR beta cDNA library bore unique molecular identifiers. Around 500,000 cDNA molecules came from roughly 0.93 to 9.6 million T cells. One entry per CDR3 protein results from TCRdb running MiXCR on the PCR reads. The sample lists a few hundred thousand distinct CDR3 sequences, around a third occurring once. Germline V gives CDR1 SGDLS, CDR2 YYNGEE. CDR3 size: 13 residues. The chain recombines TRBV9 with TRBJ1-1, with D hard to call. The receptor was isolated from a girl younger than 18 with multiple sclerosis. Sequenced sample: blood. The chain's CDR3 is CACSVSANTEAFF. Written as DNA, the CDR3 is TGTGCCTGCAGCGTATCAGCGAACACTGAAGCTTTCTTT.